Listed here are 8 T cell receptor beta chains from one sample, sequenced in a study of blood T cell repertoires in COVID-19. Generated by immunoSEQ multiplex PCR, the TCRdb table keeps only in-frame clones and is missing some. The sample gives 170,000 or so clones, around 85% of which show up once; more than 7.5% is in the top ten. The source material was peripheral blood. These receptors were collected from a man in his forties or fifties with active or convalescent COVID-19.

The chain employs TRBV30 and TRBJ1-1, with D possibly matching TRBD1 (5 bases). Trimming stripped 5 bases from V and 5 bases from J, with 9 bases between. The CDR3 extends over 11 amino acids. CDR1 is GTSNPN, CDR2 SVGIG, per germline (reference sequence). CDR3: CAWGGETEAFF. CDR3 coding DNA: TGTGCCTGGGGGGGAGAGACTGAAGCTTTCTTT.

This sequence joins TRBV7-2 and TRBJ2-1; D is possibly TRBD1 (5 bases). CDR3 length: 15 residues. V was shortened by 0 bases and J by 6 bases, with 12 bases between the two germline ends. Germline CDR1 reads SGHTA; CDR2 reads FQGNSA. In DNA form, the CDR3 reads TGTGCCAGCAGCTTAGCAGGGGTTCTTGGCAATGAGCAGTTCTTC. Translating gives CASSLAGVLGNEQFF.

V usage is TRBV9 and J usage is TRBJ2-1, with 8 bases matching TRBD2. Trimming took 3 bases from V and 4 from J; bases not matched to a gene: 6. This CDR3 contains 15 residues. CDR1 is SGDLS, CDR2 YYNGEE, per germline. For the CDR3, the DNA is TGTGCCAGCAGCGCCCGTAGCGGGGAGTACAATGAGCAGTTCTTC. Its protein product is CASSARSGEYNEQFF.

The chain has TRBV5-1 and TRBJ1-4, with D maybe TRBD1 (5 bases). This CDR3 spans 15 amino acids. V lost 0 bases to trimming and J lost 8 bases, with 14 bases between them. From germline, CDR1 is SGHRS and CDR2 YFSETQ. The CDR3, as DNA: TGCGCCAGCAGCTTGGTGGCGGGGCAGGACGAAAAACTGTTTTTT. Translation gives CASSLVAGQDEKLFF.

V is TRBV29-1 and J is TRBJ2-3; 9 bases match TRBD1. The ends lost 4 bases at V and 4 bases at J; junction bases unmatched: 12. The CDR3 has 16 residues. Germline values: CDR1 SQVTM, CDR2 ANQGSEA. CDR3 residues: CSVGGYRDRAPDTQYF. CDR3 DNA sequence: TGCAGCGTTGGGGGTTACCGGGACAGGGCACCAGATACGCAGTATTTT.

The chain joins TRBV5-1 to TRBJ2-5, with D hard to call. CDR3 length: 12 amino acids. V lost 0 bases and J 5 bases, leaving 5 bases between the germline ends. Germline V CDR1 and CDR2: SGHRS, YFSETQ. Written as DNA, the CDR3 is TGCGCCAGCAGCTTGGTAATGGAGACCCAGTACTTC. Residues: CASSLVMETQYF.

This chain joins TRBV10-3 and TRBJ1-1; D perhaps matches TRBD1 (6 bases). V was shortened by 6 bases and J by 2 bases, with 19 bases between the two germline ends. The CDR3 contains 16 residues. Per germline, CDR1 ENHRY and CDR2 SYGVKD. The CDR3 loop is CAISDPRTDQNTEAFF. The CDR3 coding sequence is TGTGCCATCAGCGACCCCCGGACAGACCAAAACACTGAAGCTTTCTTT.

CDR3 bases: TGTGCCAGCAGACCTCCTGGGGGGACCACCGGGGAGCTGTTTTTT. Translated: CASRPPGGTTGELFF. This sequence joins TRBV9 and TRBJ2-2; D is perhaps TRBD2 (6 bases). The CDR3 has 15 amino acids. Trimming took 5 bases from V and 4 from J, leaving 15 bases between them. The germline V gene encodes CDR1 SGDLS and CDR2 YYNGEE.